The rows below give T cell receptor beta chains drawn from one sample of a study of blood T cell repertoires in COVID-19. The repertoire was sequenced with immunoSEQ multiplex PCR; TCRdb's copy has only in-frame clones and lacks some. The sample yields 90,000 or so clones, roughly nine tenths seen once. What was sequenced was peripheral blood. The receptors come from a human donor with active COVID-19. The donor label of this sample is uncertain. CDR3s include the opening cysteine and the closing phenylalanine or tryptophan. A D gene is named only where the DNA matches it firmly. Only some rows state a clone size, as once, few, many or a class for expanded clones.

>16|TRBD1|TRBV11-3|NA|TRBJ1-3
TGTGCCAGCAGCTTACCATCTCTAGACAGGGCGGACACCATATATTTT
CASSLPSLDRADTIYF
>15|NA|TRBV2|NA|TRBJ2-7
TGTGCCAGCTTCGAGGGGCGGGGCTACTCCTACGAGCAGTACTTC
CASFEGRGYSYEQYF
>15|TRBD1|TRBV15|NA|TRBJ2-5
TGTGCCACCAGTCGGGATGACAGGGACCAAGAGACCCAGTACTTC
CATSRDDRDQETQYF
>12|NA|TRBV7-9|few|TRBJ1-6
TGTGCCAGCGCCACCGGTGATGCACCCCTCCACTTT
CASATGDAPLHF
>19|NA|TRBV10-3|NA|TRBJ1-1
TGTGCCATCAGTGAGTCATCGGGTATTAATCTGGGTGGGAACACTGAAGCTTTCTTT
CAISESSGINLGGNTEAFF
>13|NA|TRBV11-2|NA|TRBJ1-1
TGTGCCTCTAGAGGGGGGGCGGGCACTGAAGCTTTCTTT
CASRGGAGTEAFF
>14|NA|TRBV3-1/TRBV3-2|NA|TRBJ1-1
TGTGCCAGCAGCCAAGATACGGGGGGCACTGAAGCTTTCTTT
CASSQDTGGTEAFF
>15|TRBD2|TRBV6-1|NA|TRBJ2-7
TGTGCCAGCAGTGAAAGAACTAGCGGGAGCTACGAGCAGTACTTC
CASSERTSGSYEQYF
>14|TRBD1|TRBV7-3|NA|TRBJ2-3
TGTGCCAGCAAGGGAACAGGGGGCGCAGATACGCAGTATTTT
CASKGTGGADTQYF
>10|NA|TRBV2|NA|TRBJ1-5
TGTGCCAGCAGGCTGGAGGGGAGGCATTTT
CASRLEGRHF
>13|NA|TRBV7-9|NA|TRBJ1-1
TGTGCCAGCAGCTTAGCAGGGAGGACTGAAGCTTTCTTT
CASSLAGRTEAFF
>12|NA|TRBV25-1|NA|TRBJ1-3
TGTGCCAGCAGTAGCAGGGGAAACACCATATATTTT
CASSSRGNTIYF
>12|NA|TRBV7-9|NA|TRBJ1-1
TGTGCCAGCAGCCCACAGAACACTGAAGCTTTCTTT
CASSPQNTEAFF
>16|TRBD2|TRBV9|NA|TRBJ2-3
TGTGCCAGCAGCCTGAGACTAGCGGGGGGAGGAGATACGCAGTATTTT
CASSLRLAGGGDTQYF
>17|TRBD2|TRBV5-8|NA|TRBJ2-1
TGTGCCAGCAGCCCCGCGCGGGAACTAGCGGTTAACAATGAGCAGTTCTTC
CASSPARELAVNNEQFF
>13|NA|TRBV9|NA|TRBJ1-6
TGTGCCAGCAGCGAACAGACCAATTCACCCCTCCACTTT
CASSEQTNSPLHF
>15|NA|TRBV14|NA|TRBJ2-5
TGTGCCAGCAGCCGCGACCCGGGGGTCGGAGAGACCCAGTACTTC
CASSRDPGVGETQYF
>15|TRBD1|TRBV7-8|once|TRBJ2-2
TGTGCCAGCAGCCGAGACAGGGGCGACACCGGGGAGCTGTTTTTT
CASSRDRGDTGELFF
>15|NA|TRBV6-2/TRBV6-3|few|TRBJ2-7
TGTGCCAGCACCCCCCGGAGGGTTACCCCCTACGAGCAGTACTTC
CASTPRRVTPYEQYF
>15|TRBD1|TRBV4-2|few|TRBJ1-3
TGTGCCAGCAGCCTGGGACAGGGGACTGGAAACACCATATATTTT
CASSLGQGTGNTIYF
>14|NA|TRBV18|NA|TRBJ1-2
TGTGCCAGCTCACCACGCGAAGTTAGCTATGGCTACACCTTC
CASSPREVSYGYTF
>15|NA|TRBV2|NA|TRBJ2-2
TGTGCCAGCAGTGAAAACAGGAGGAACACCGGGGAGCTGTTTTTT
CASSENRRNTGELFF
>15|NA|TRBV6-6|NA|TRBJ2-3
TGTGCCAGCACCCGGACCGCCGGGGGTACAGATACGCAGTATTTT
CASTRTAGGTDTQYF
>14|NA|TRBV6-5|NA|TRBJ2-1
TGTGCCAGCAACCAGGGAGGAGGTCCCAATGAGCAGTTCTTC
CASNQGGGPNEQFF
>17|NA|TRBV5-1|NA|TRBJ2-1
TGCGCCAGCAGCTTGGAGCTGGGGCCTAGCTCCTACAATGAGCAGTTCTTC
CASSLELGPSSYNEQFF
>14|NA|TRBV6-5|NA|TRBJ1-1
TGTGCCAGCAGCTTGACAGGCTTGAACACTGAAGCTTTCTTT
CASSLTGLNTEAFF
>15|TRBD1|TRBV7-2|NA|TRBJ1-2
TGTGCCAGCAGCTTAGAAATTCAGGGGGCGGACGGCTACACCTTC
CASSLEIQGADGYTF
>16|NA|TRBV7-3|NA|TRBJ2-1
TGTGCCAGCAGCTTAGGCGGCGGCGGAAAAGGTGGTGAGCAGTTCTTC
CASSLGGGGKGGEQFF
>17|TRBD1|TRBV7-6|NA|TRBJ1-5
TGTGCCAGCAGCCCTAGGGCAGGGGGCGATCGCAATCAGCCCCAGCATTTT
CASSPRAGGDRNQPQHF
>14|TRBD1|TRBV5-1|once|TRBJ1-1
TGCGCCAGCAGCGCAGGGACAGGGAACACTGAAGCTTTCTTT
CASSAGTGNTEAFF
>16|TRBD2|TRBV11-2|NA|TRBJ2-7
TGTGCCAGCAGTGCGAGCGGGGGGGAATCTTCCTACGAGCAGTACTTC
CASSASGGESSYEQYF
>15|NA|TRBV5-1|NA|TRBJ2-1
TGCGCCAGCAGCTTGGGACAGAGCTCCTACAATGAGCAGTTCTTC
CASSLGQSSYNEQFF
>15|TRBD1|TRBV9|NA|TRBJ1-3
TGTGCCAGCAGCGTAGAGGGGGCTGGGGGAAACACCATATATTTT
CASSVEGAGGNTIYF
>14|TRBD1|TRBV27|few|TRBJ2-7
TGTGCCAGCAGTACCCGGACAGGGATCTACGAGCAGTACTTC
CASSTRTGIYEQYF
>13|NA|TRBV25-1|NA|TRBJ2-1
TGTGCCAGCAGGGGGGGATCCTACAATGAGCAGTTCTTC
CASRGGSYNEQFF
>13|NA|TRBV24-1|NA|TRBJ2-1
TGTGCCACCAGTCCGCCAGACTACAATGAGCAGTTCTTC
CATSPPDYNEQFF
>13|NA|TRBV6-4|few|TRBJ1-1
TGTGCCAGCAGTGAAGGAGAGCACACTGAAGCTTTCTTT
CASSEGEHTEAFF
>16|NA|TRBV6-1|NA|TRBJ2-1
TGTGCCAGCAGTGGAACCTGGCAGTACTCCTACAATGAGCAGTTCTTC
CASSGTWQYSYNEQFF
>17|NA|TRBV4-2|once|TRBJ2-3
TGTGCCAGCAGCTTAAGGGGGGGTAGCGGGAGCACAGATACGCAGTATTTT
CASSLRGGSGSTDTQYF
>16|TRBD2|TRBV7-2|NA|TRBJ2-3
TGTGCCAGCAGCTTAGCGGGGGGACTAGCTACAGATACGCAGTATTTT
CASSLAGGLATDTQYF
>13|TRBD1|TRBV6-5|NA|TRBJ2-3
TGTGCCAGCAGGTGGACAGGGATAGATACGCAGTATTTT
CASRWTGIDTQYF
>13|TRBD1|TRBV10-2|NA|TRBJ2-1
TGCGCCAGCTTACTACAGGGGGCGAATGAGCAGTTCTTC
CASLLQGANEQFF
>15|TRBD1|TRBV19|NA|TRBJ1-2
TGTGCCAGTAGTATCCTCTTGGACAGGGGATCGGGATACACCTTC
CASSILLDRGSGYTF
>12|TRBD1|TRBV6-5|NA|TRBJ1-1
TGTGCCAGCACGAGGGACAGGGGGAAAGCTTTCTTT
CASTRDRGKAFF
>13|NA|TRBV5-4|NA|TRBJ1-6
TGTGCCAGCAGCCTTTATTCGGATTCACCCCTCCACTTT
CASSLYSDSPLHF
>14|TRBD1|TRBV24-1|few|TRBJ2-3
TGTGCCACCAGTGATTCAGGGGGCTTAGATACGCAGTATTTT
CATSDSGGLDTQYF
>15|NA|TRBV5-1|NA|TRBJ2-2
TGCGCCAGCACCACCCGACAGTTGAACACCGGGGAGCTGTTTTTT
CASTTRQLNTGELFF
>14|TRBD1|TRBV5-1|once|TRBJ2-2
TGCGCCAGCAGCTTGGACAGGGGAACCGGGGAGCTGTTTTTT
CASSLDRGTGELFF
>14|TRBD1|TRBV5-4|once|TRBJ1-1
TGTGCCAGCAGCCGAGGACAGGGCACCACTGAAGCTTTCTTT
CASSRGQGTTEAFF
>18|TRBD2|TRBV7-3|NA|TRBJ2-3
TGTGCCAGCAGCTTATTAGGACTAGCGAGCTCACCCACAGATACGCAGTATTTT
CASSLLGLASSPTDTQYF
>18|NA|TRBV11-2|NA|TRBJ2-1
TGTGCCAGCAGCTTAGGCGAGGGGGGGGCGTCGCTTTTCCATGAGCAGTTCTTC
CASSLGEGGASLFHEQFF
>14|NA|TRBV7-8|NA|TRBJ1-1
TGTGCCAGCAGCCCACGCCGGGGTAGTACTGAAGCTTTCTTT
CASSPRRGSTEAFF
>13|TRBD1|TRBV5-1|NA|TRBJ1-1
TGCGCCAGCAGCGCCCCATTGTCCAGGGGGCTCATCTTT
CASSAPLSRGLIF
>12|NA|TRBV19|NA|TRBJ1-1
TGTGCCAGTAGTATGAGAAGCACTGAAGCTTTCTTT
CASSMRSTEAFF
>14|TRBD1|TRBV19|NA|TRBJ1-1
TGTGCCAGTATCCGACAGGGGAAGAACACTGAAGCTTTCTTT
CASIRQGKNTEAFF
>14|NA|TRBV6-1|NA|TRBJ1-5
TGTGCCAGCAGTGACGGGACACTTTATCAGCCCCAGCATTTT
CASSDGTLYQPQHF
>13|TRBD1|TRBV29-1|NA|TRBJ2-7
TGCAGCGTTCTCTCCGGGACAGGCTACGAGCAGTACTTC
CSVLSGTGYEQYF
>14|NA|TRBV4-1|NA|TRBJ1-6
TGCGCCAGCAGGTTACCGGGTCTCAATTCACCCCTCCACTTT
CASRLPGLNSPLHF